This T cell receptor (beta chain) was recovered during a study of T cell responses to AZD1222 COVID-19 vaccine. Method: immunoSEQ multiplex PCR; TCRdb's copy keeps in-frame clones and lacks some. The repertoire holds more than 110,000 clones, approximately 92% seen once, with about 5% in the top ten. V shed 0 bases and J shed 5 bases, with 19 bases lying between them. The CDR3 has 17 amino acids. Germline-derived CDR1 and CDR2 are LGHNA and YNFKEQ. This TCR was recovered from an adult in good health. The chain combines TRBV4-2 with TRBJ1-2; D gene uncertain. The material was peripheral blood, obtained on day 0 of AZD1222 vaccination. CDR3 DNA: TGTGCCAGCAGCCAAGATGCGACTCCGGGGAAAGCATATGGCTACACCTTC. This gives the protein CASSQDATPGKAYGYTF.